The rows below give T cell receptor beta chains drawn from one sample of a study of blood T cell repertoires in COVID-19. Assay: immunoSEQ multiplex PCR; the TCRdb copy retains only in-frame clones and omits some. The table lists some 160,000 clones, around four fifths of them singletons. Sequenced material: peripheral blood. The receptors derive from a woman of 80 years or more with COVID-19, enrolled during active disease. The conserved cysteine and the conserved F or W are not part of the CDR3 here.

TRBJ1-5,TRBV2,ASSEDPNNQPQH
TRBJ2-7,TRBV5-1,ASSLAEQGYEQY
TRBJ2-1,TRBV19,ASLQRGANNEQF
TRBJ1-1,TRBV28,ASSYRSTEAF
TRBJ2-7,TRBV7-3,ASSRSTEGGEQY
TRBJ2-3,TRBV27,ASSLSGTDTQY
TRBJ2-3,TRBV5-5,ASSPDRVRGTDTQY
TRBJ2-1,TRBV6-5,ASRPSGPNEQF
TRBJ2-1,TRBV12-5,ASDRGRRSYNEQF
TRBJ2-1,TRBV9,ASSVSGGGAMNEQF
TRBJ1-6,TRBV2,ASRTGTGSPLH
TRBJ1-1,TRBV3-1/TRBV3-2,ASRETGLWSTEAF
TRBJ2-3,TRBV3-1/TRBV3-2,ASSRPTGTQY
TRBJ1-6,TRBV7-6,ASSYRDRGNSPLH
TRBJ1-1,TRBV27,ASSLETGAPNTEAF
TRBJ2-7,TRBV9,ASSVELRGEQY
TRBJ1-3,TRBV5-1,ASSTGTGALGY
TRBJ1-1,TRBV11-2,ASSARQGLNTEAF
TRBJ2-3,TRBV7-9,ASSLAAGPHTQY
TRBJ2-7,TRBV5-6,ASSLVQGYEQY
TRBJ2-1,TRBV27,ASIQRLAGGSEQF
TRBJ1-4,TRBV11-2,ASSLTSVDRRALGLF
TRBJ2-1,TRBV7-9,ASSLARGDLQWEQF
TRBJ1-1,TRBV5-1,ASSRDTNTEAF
TRBJ1-3,TRBV6-1,ASSDRGHPSGNTIY
TRBJ1-2,TRBV2,ASRTGTGPSYGYT
TRBJ2-2,TRBV7-7,ASSFQAGTGELF
TRBJ1-1,TRBV9,ASSERGQDTEAF
TRBJ1-4,TRBV6-5,ASSYRGANEKLF
TRBJ1-3,TRBV18,ASSQGMGASGNTIY
TRBJ1-3,TRBV7-6,ASSPDRGLAGNTIY
TRBJ2-7,TRBV21-1,ASSKNRGTPYEQY
TRBJ1-2,TRBV6-5,ASSNMEGRVYGYT
TRBJ1-3,TRBV5-1,ASRPGAHSGNTIY
TRBJ2-7,TRBV7-2,ASSFSGSGEEQY
TRBJ1-5,TRBV6-2/TRBV6-3,ASSRGDQPQH
TRBJ2-1,TRBV25-1,ASSSAVGTGGYNEQF
TRBJ1-4,TRBV29-1,SVWDTYSTNEKLF
TRBJ1-2,TRBV6-5,ASSNREGYT
TRBJ1-5,TRBV28,ASSRPQGYSNQPQH
TRBJ1-6,TRBV6-4,ASSHGQGVDSPLH
TRBJ1-5,TRBV27,ASGAGFNQPQH
TRBJ1-1,TRBV18,ASSGDRKTEAF
TRBJ1-5,TRBV7-2,ASSLGPNQPQH
TRBJ2-5,TRBV6-2/TRBV6-3,ASSLPGGSETQY
TRBJ2-1,TRBV2,ASSLTGVRDEQF
TRBJ1-5,TRBV3-1/TRBV3-2,ASSPAGSPSNQPQH
TRBJ2-2,TRBV18,ASSFGQTNTGELF
TRBJ1-4,TRBV7-9,ASSDEQGTPLF
TRBJ1-2,TRBV3-1/TRBV3-2,ASSQEPSILRYT
TRBJ2-6,TRBV7-9,AAGGSGANVLT
TRBJ1-2,TRBV9,ASSVGGGGAPNGYT
TRBJ1-2,TRBV29-1,GQGTGGGYT